One sample yielded the 4 T cell receptor beta chains listed below, sequenced in a study of blood T cell repertoires in COVID-19. TCRdb's copy holds only in-frame clones and misses some; the assay was immunoSEQ multiplex PCR. Of 250,000 to 350,000 clones listed, about 90% are singletons. Specimen: PBMCs or T cells enriched from blood (not recorded which). These receptors were taken from a woman aged 25 to 45 who had recovered from COVID-19.

V is TRBV30 and J is TRBJ1-2, with 7 positions matching TRBD1. This CDR3 is 16 amino acids long. The junction had 21 bases not matched to a gene; V was cut back by 6 bases and J by 8 bases. The germline gives CDR1 GTSNPN, CDR2 SVGIG (reference sequence). The DNA for the CDR3 is TGTGCCTGTTATGTCACAGGGACAGCTCCTGAGTGGGGCTACACCTTC. This codes for CACYVTGTAPEWGYTF.

V gene TRBV10-1 combines with J gene TRBJ1-1; 7 bases agree with TRBD1. Trimming at V came to 3 bases and at J to 10 bases, leaving 5 bases not matched to a gene. The CDR3 spans 12 residues. Germline CDR1 WNHNN, CDR2 SYGVQD (reference sequence). CDR3 residues: CASSEGRGRAFF. The CDR3 nucleotides read TGCGCCAGCAGTGAAGGAAGGGGGCGAGCTTTCTTT.

This rearrangement joins TRBV6-5 to TRBJ1-4, with 8 bases fitting TRBD1. Germline assignment: CDR1 MNHEY and CDR2 SVGAGI. The CDR3 has 15 amino acids. After removal of 6 bases from V and 3 bases from J, the junction contained 6 bases not matched to a gene. CDR3 residues: CASRANRGSNEKLFF. The CDR3 region has the DNA TGTGCCAGCAGGGCGAACAGGGGGTCTAATGAAAAACTGTTTTTT.

This sequence joins TRBV27 and TRBJ2-7; tentatively, D is TRBD1 (6 bases). With 5 bases removed from V and 12 bases from J, the gap between germline ends came to 20 bases. Looked up from germline, CDR1 is MNHEY and CDR2 is SMNVEV (reference sequence). This CDR3 is 13 amino acids long. This CDR3 reads CASSPRGHNKAYF. CDR3 sequence (DNA): TGTGCCAGCAGTCCCCGGGGACACAACAAAGCGTACTTC.